This T cell receptor beta chain was sequenced for a study of T cell repertoires in cytomegalovirus infection. About the study: Recently described HLA-C-restricted plus well-studied HLA-B-restricted CMV epitopes were used. Based on public TCR beta signatures, there were indications of CMV infection and of a matching HLA type.

Overall study findings and caveats: CMV-specific HLA-C-restricted TCR beta clonotypes dominated the ex vivo response. CMV carriers having the relevant HLA were flagged by cumulative public TCR beta family frequency.

TCRdb reprocessed the reads with MiXCR, giving one entry per CDR3 protein. This table holds hundreds of thousands of distinct CDR3 sequences, 33% found once. On this clonotype itself: Its antigen is as yet unknown.

The CDR3 totals 16 residues. The V and J ends lost 5 bases and 3 bases, in that order; junction bases with no gene match: 12. Germline lookup yields CDR1 SGHAT and CDR2 FQNNGV. This sequence was found in a human donor in good health (CMV status not recorded). Some clones in this sample may be carry-over from other donors' samples. The sample consisted of cultured PBMCs, taken from culture after CMV antigen stimulation. The rearrangement joins TRBV11-2 to TRBJ2-7; the match to TRBD2 covers 8 bases. As DNA, the CDR3 is TGTGCCAGCAGCCAAGACGGGACTAGGAATTTCTACGAGCAGTACTTC. This gives the protein CASSQDGTRNFYEQYF.